What follows are 9 T cell receptor beta chains derived from one specimen sequenced in a study of OX40 agonist ivuxolimab in advanced cancers. TCRdb's table, derived via immunoSEQ multiplex PCR, lists solely in-frame clones and lacks some. The table includes some 83,000 clones, about nine tenths detected once. Here the sequenced sample was CD4+ or CD8+ T cells sorted from blood, taken in a trial of the OX40 agonist ivuxolimab. The receptors were gathered from an adult with an advanced solid tumor such as melanoma, head and neck, liver or kidney cancer.

This rearrangement joins TRBV19 to TRBJ1-3; D gene uncertain. Germline assignment: CDR1 LNHDA and CDR2 SQIVND (reference sequence). The CDR3 length is 16 residues. V was clipped by 4 bases and J by 0 bases, with 13 bases between them. CDR3 DNA: TGTGCCAGTAGTACCGGACCGAGCAACTCTGGAAACACCATATATTTT. Protein sequence: CASSTGPSNSGNTIYF.

This clone was counted a single time. J is TRBJ2-1 and V is TRBV5-6, with 10 bases aligning to TRBD1. V lost 2 bases, J lost 6 bases, and 8 bases stayed unmatched. The CDR3 contains 16 residues. In germline, CDR1 is SGHDT, CDR2 YYEEEE. In DNA form, the CDR3 reads TGTGCCAGCAGCTTTCGACAGGGGGCGCGGGTCAATGAGCAGTTCTTC. As protein: CASSFRQGARVNEQFF.

V gene TRBV12-5 combines with J gene TRBJ2-5; 8 bases line up with TRBD1. V lost 1 base, J lost 5 bases, and 3 bases stayed unmatched. The germline CDR1 and CDR2 sequences are LGHNT and FRNRAP. The CDR3 contains 14 residues. The CDR3 reads CASGLGRQGETQYF. In DNA form, the CDR3 reads TGTGCTAGTGGTTTGGGCCGACAGGGGGAGACCCAGTACTTC.

The chain couples TRBV5-1 to TRBJ1-2; tentatively, D is TRBD1 (5 bases). There are 15 residues in the CDR3. With 4 bases removed from V and 6 bases from J, the gap between germline ends came to 19 bases. Per the germline V gene, CDR1 is SGHRS and CDR2 is YFSETQ. This CDR3 is CASSPRPDSAHGYTF. Here the CDR3 DNA reads TGCGCCAGCAGCCCGCGACCCGACAGCGCACATGGCTACACCTTC.

The chain uses TRBV5-4 and TRBJ1-2; D is unclear. Trimming took 1 base from V and 7 from J, leaving 11 bases between them. The germline gives CDR1 SGHNT, CDR2 YYREEE (reference sequence). The CDR3 has 13 amino acids. The CDR3 DNA reads TGTGCCAGCAGCTTGATCCGCATCGGTGGCTACACCTTC. This translates into CASSLIRIGGYTF.

The chain is built from TRBV9 and TRBJ2-2; 13 bases align to TRBD2. CDR3 length: 18 residues. Trimming cost V 3 bases and J 0 bases; bases outside gene matches: 5. Germline V gene data show CDR1 as SGDLS and CDR2 as YYNGEE. The CDR3: CASSAGLAGRPNTGELFF. CDR3 nucleotides: TGTGCCAGCAGCGCGGGACTAGCGGGGCGACCGAACACCGGGGAGCTGTTTTTT.

The J gene is TRBJ1-1, the V gene TRBV10-3; a weak D match, TRBD1 (5 bases). Trimming took 8 bases from V and 4 from J, leaving 14 bases between them. From germline, CDR1 is ENHRY and CDR2 SYGVKD. The CDR3 runs to 13 residues. CDR3 DNA sequence: TGTGCCATCCGGGACCGGGAAGGCACTGAAGCTTTCTTT. Its translation is CAIRDREGTEAFF.

The chain has TRBV4-2 and TRBJ2-1; TRBD2 agrees at 8 bases. The germline V gene has CDR1 LGHNA and CDR2 YNFKEQ. The CDR3 is 16 amino acids. V lost 6 bases, J lost 10 bases, and 17 bases stayed unmatched. CDR3 protein: CASSQAGTRGSEEQFF. DNA of the CDR3: TGTGCCAGCAGTCAGGCCGGGACTAGAGGGTCAGAGGAGCAGTTCTTC.

This chain uses TRBV30 with TRBJ2-7; 11 bases match TRBD1. Germline CDR1 reads GTSNPN; CDR2 reads SVGIG (reference sequence). CDR3 length equals 15 residues. Trimming at V came to 0 bases and at J to 5 bases, leaving 6 bases not matched to a gene. CDR3 loop: CAWSVRGTGGHEQYF. In nucleotides, the CDR3 is TGTGCCTGGAGTGTAAGGGGGACAGGGGGACACGAGCAGTACTTC.